The rows below give T cell receptor beta chains drawn from one sample of a study of OX40 agonist ivuxolimab in advanced cancers. Generated by immunoSEQ multiplex PCR, the TCRdb table keeps only in-frame clones and is missing some. The sample contains roughly 50,000 clones, around 90% of which appear only once. The source was CD4+ or CD8+ T cells sorted from blood, collected in a trial of the OX40 agonist ivuxolimab. The receptors were sampled from an adult with an advanced solid tumor such as melanoma, head and neck, liver or kidney cancer. The conserved cysteine and the conserved F or W are not part of the CDR3 here. Each record gives: V gene, J gene, D gene, CDR3 protein. D genes are given only for firm matches.

TRBV27	TRBJ1-1	NA	ATKPYGGTEAF
TRBV4-1	TRBJ1-1	NA	ASSQRISRIPSTEAF
TRBV11-3	TRBJ1-1	NA	ASSLRQNTEAF
TRBV2	TRBJ1-2	NA	ASSEVGSTNYGYT
TRBV27	TRBJ1-2	NA	ASSLSQRGFYGYT
TRBV19	TRBJ2-1	NA	ASSIEDLPYNEQF
TRBV6-5	TRBJ2-4	NA	ASSPFLEGRIQY
TRBV10-3	TRBJ2-1	NA	AISESTQGHYNEQF
TRBV10-3	TRBJ1-2	NA	AISDEVLSLYGYT
TRBV27	TRBJ1-2	TRBD1	ASSPSGGGGYGYT
TRBV4-1	TRBJ2-3	TRBD1	ASSPTQGARGGTDTQY
TRBV7-8	TRBJ2-1	TRBD1	ASSSRDSQTSYNEQF
TRBV6-6	TRBJ1-4	TRBD1	ASSEGQTEEKLF
TRBV15	TRBJ1-5	NA	ATSSWKSNQPQH
TRBV5-6	TRBJ1-1	NA	ASSLGTNTEAF
TRBV6-4	TRBJ2-1	TRBD2	ASSDSAGDNNEQF
TRBV11-2	TRBJ2-5	NA	ASSFGGEETQY
TRBV5-4	TRBJ1-1	TRBD1	ASSGTGGRTEAF
TRBV19	TRBJ2-3	NA	ASQGHTDTQY
TRBV7-9	TRBJ1-6	TRBD1	ASSFRDRAFSPLH
TRBV5-1	TRBJ1-1	NA	ASAGTRQV
TRBV2	TRBJ1-1	NA	ASSDGTEAF
TRBV19	TRBJ2-3	NA	ASSIIGLTDTQY
TRBV7-8	TRBJ2-5	NA	ASSLVEETQY
TRBV18	TRBJ1-1	NA	ASSPESRGGTEAF
TRBV6-5	TRBJ2-2	NA	ASSYSTGELF
TRBV27	TRBJ2-7	TRBD1	ASSQTGTGDSEQY
TRBV30	TRBJ1-2	NA	AWSVGASGGYT
TRBV10-2	TRBJ1-2	NA	ASSLDEGGALGYT
TRBV27	TRBJ1-1	NA	ATRLAGYNTEAF
TRBV5-5	TRBJ2-1	TRBD1	ASSSDRGSYNEQF
TRBV4-1	TRBJ1-6	TRBD1	ASSQEGTGWNSPLH
TRBV6-5	TRBJ1-1	TRBD1	ASSSTGVNTEAF
TRBV4-1	TRBJ2-1	NA	ASSQEWRGSLSEQF
TRBV5-8	TRBJ1-1	NA	ASSWALGTEAF
TRBV6-1	TRBJ1-5	TRBD1	ASSAWTGQPQH
TRBV4-2	TRBJ2-1	NA	ASSQEARDEQF
TRBV7-8	TRBJ1-4	NA	ASSTRDGTNEKLF
TRBV29-1	TRBJ2-2	NA	SVGGATGELF
TRBV28	TRBJ1-2	TRBD1	ASSWDRAYGYT
TRBV29-1	TRBJ2-3	TRBD1	SVENPPWTGDYTDTQY
TRBV5-1	TRBJ1-1	NA	ASSFPGNTEAF
TRBV5-1	TRBJ2-3	NA	ASSPTGLEDTQY
TRBV6-5	TRBJ1-1	NA	ASSYSRGQNTEAF